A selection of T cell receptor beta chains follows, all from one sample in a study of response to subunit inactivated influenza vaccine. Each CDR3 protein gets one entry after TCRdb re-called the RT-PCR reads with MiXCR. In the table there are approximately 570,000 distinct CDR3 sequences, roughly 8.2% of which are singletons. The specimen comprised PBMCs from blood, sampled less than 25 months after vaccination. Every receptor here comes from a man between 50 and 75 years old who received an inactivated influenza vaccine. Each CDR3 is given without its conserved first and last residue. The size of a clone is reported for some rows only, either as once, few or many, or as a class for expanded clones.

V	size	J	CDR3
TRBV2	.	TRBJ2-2	ASTMTRTGELF
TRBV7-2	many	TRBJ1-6	ASSPDMGGIGSPLH
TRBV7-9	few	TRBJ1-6	ASSPFTGGNSPLH
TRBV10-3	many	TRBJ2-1	AIRGGGPYNEQF
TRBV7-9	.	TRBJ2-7	ASSPTDRGEQY
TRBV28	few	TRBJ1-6	ASRRQGGYNSPLH
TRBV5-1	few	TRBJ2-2	ASSPKDRGLLPNTGELF
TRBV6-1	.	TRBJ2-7	ASTPRRLAGFSYEQY
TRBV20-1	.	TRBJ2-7	SAREQLRSSYEQY
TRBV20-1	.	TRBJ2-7	SASVDWASGRAPHEQY
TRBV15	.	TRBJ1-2	ATSPGTQDYGYT
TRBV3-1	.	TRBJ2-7	ASSQGLAGVEQY
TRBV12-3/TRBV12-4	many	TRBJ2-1	ASSLLAGAYNEQF
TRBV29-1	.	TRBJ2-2	SVELGLSANTGELF
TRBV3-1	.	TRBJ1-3	ASSPFEGGRTSGNTIY
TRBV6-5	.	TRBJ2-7	ASSSRQRFAYEQY
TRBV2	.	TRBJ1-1	ASTWGRNTEAF
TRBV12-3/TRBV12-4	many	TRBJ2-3	ASSFGGTDTQY
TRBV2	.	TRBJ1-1	ASSETMPNTEAF
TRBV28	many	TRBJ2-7	ASRPGSSYEQY
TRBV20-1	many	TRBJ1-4	SAVFLGEKLF
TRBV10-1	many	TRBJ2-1	ASSRLSSYNEQF
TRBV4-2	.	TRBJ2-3	ASSHTGTGGTDTQY
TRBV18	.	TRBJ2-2	ASSLGDLTNTGELF
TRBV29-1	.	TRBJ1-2	SVQGTYGYT
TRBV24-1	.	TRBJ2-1	ATGGTGDYNEQF
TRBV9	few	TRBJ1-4	ASSSSTALNEKLF
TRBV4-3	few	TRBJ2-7	ASSQEIGTYEQY
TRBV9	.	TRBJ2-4	VSSPRDYSLFQY
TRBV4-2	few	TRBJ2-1	ASGVLAGGKTYNEQF
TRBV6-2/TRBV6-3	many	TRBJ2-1	ASLGANEQF
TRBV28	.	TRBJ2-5	ASTGGRETQY
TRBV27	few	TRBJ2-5	ASSLLGGREVETQY
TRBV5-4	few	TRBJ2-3	ASSLPRTGGADTQY
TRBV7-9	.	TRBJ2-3	ASSLGSAGGPVDTQY